One and the same sample provided the 3 T cell receptor beta chains below, sequenced in a study of regulatory T cells in long-lasting Graves disease. As to time point: newly diagnosed GD, antithyroid drugs for less than 3 months. PBMC-extracted RNA yielded the TCR library. Arm-PCR of CDR3 regions and iRepertoire HTBI primers were used to build TCR beta libraries. TCRdb re-called the multiplex PCR reads through MiXCR, storing one row per CDR3 protein. Among about 540,000 distinct CDR3 sequences listed, roughly 14% were seen once. These data also featured in a second study, about T cells in Graves' hyperthyroidism and ophthalmopathy.

The sample here was peripheral blood mononuclear cells (PBMCs), taken at new diagnosis, from a patient treated with antithyroid drugs. Receptors originate from a young man with Graves disease.

This clonotype was observed a handful of times. J is TRBJ2-3 and V is TRBV19; possible D gene TRBD2, 8 bases. The length of the CDR3 is 15 residues. CDR1 and CDR2 from the germline V gene are LNHDA and SQIVND (reference sequence). V lost 8 bases and J 5 bases, leaving 20 bases between the germline ends. CDR3 amino acids: CASCTSGQGVDTQYF. In DNA form, the CDR3 reads TGTGCCAGTTGTACTAGCGGCCAGGGGGTAGATACGCAGTATTTT.

V gene TRBV5-1 combines with J gene TRBJ2-3; 8 bases map to TRBD2. The CDR3 has 17 amino acids. The germline CDR1 and CDR2 sequences are SGHRS and YFSETQ. The V gene end was trimmed by 3 bases and the J gene end by 1 base; junction bases not matched to a gene: 10. The CDR3 bases are TGCGCCAGCAGCTCCCGACTGACAGCGGGAGGCACAGATACGCAGTATTTT. Its translation: CASSSRLTAGGTDTQYF.

This clonotype showed up many times. V is TRBV2 and J is TRBJ2-2; perhaps TRBD1 as D (5 bases). The CDR3 consists of 13 residues. Trimming left V 4 bases short and J 5 bases short, with 8 bases between. Germline CDR1 and CDR2: SNHLY and FYNNEI. Here the CDR3 reads CASSGRTTGELFF. The CDR3 region has the DNA TGTGCCAGCAGTGGAAGGACAACCGGGGAGCTGTTTTTT.